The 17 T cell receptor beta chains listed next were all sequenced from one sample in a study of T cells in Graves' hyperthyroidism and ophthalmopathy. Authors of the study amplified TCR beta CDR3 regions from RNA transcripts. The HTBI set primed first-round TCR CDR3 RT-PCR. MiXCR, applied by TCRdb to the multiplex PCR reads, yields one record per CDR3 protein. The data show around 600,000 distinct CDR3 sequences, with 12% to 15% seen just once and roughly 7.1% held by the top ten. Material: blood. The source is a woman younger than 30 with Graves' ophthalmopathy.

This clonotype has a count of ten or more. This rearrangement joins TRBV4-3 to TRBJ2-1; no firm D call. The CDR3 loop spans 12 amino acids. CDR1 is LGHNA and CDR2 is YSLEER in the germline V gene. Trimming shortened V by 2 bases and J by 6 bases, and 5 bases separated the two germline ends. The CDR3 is CASSQRANEQFF. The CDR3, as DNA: TGCGCCAGCAGCCAAAGGGCCAATGAGCAGTTCTTC.

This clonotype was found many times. The CDR3 sequence: CASSLKLTTKGYNEQFF. DNA for the CDR3: TGCGCCAGCAGCCTTAAACTTACAACTAAAGGGTACAATGAGCAGTTCTTC. The V and J genes are TRBV5-1 and TRBJ2-1; the D is unclear. The V gene lost 4 bases and the J gene lost 4 bases, with 21 bases spanning the gap. Germline CDR1 reads SGHRS; CDR2 reads YFSETQ. CDR3 size: 17 residues.

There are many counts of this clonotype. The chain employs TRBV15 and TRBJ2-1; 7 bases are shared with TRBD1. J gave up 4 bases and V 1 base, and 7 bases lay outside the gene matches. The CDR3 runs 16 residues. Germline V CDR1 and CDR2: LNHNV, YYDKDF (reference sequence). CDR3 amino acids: CATSRGMTGLYNEQFF. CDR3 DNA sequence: TGTGCCACCAGCAGAGGGATGACAGGGCTTTACAATGAGCAGTTCTTC.

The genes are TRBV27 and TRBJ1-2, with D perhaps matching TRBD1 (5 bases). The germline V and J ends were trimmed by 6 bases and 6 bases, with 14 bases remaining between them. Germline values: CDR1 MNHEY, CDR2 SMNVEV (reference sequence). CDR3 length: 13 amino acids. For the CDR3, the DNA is TGTGCCAGCAGCCAGGGTCCTAGGAATGGCTACACCTTC. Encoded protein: CASSQGPRNGYTF.

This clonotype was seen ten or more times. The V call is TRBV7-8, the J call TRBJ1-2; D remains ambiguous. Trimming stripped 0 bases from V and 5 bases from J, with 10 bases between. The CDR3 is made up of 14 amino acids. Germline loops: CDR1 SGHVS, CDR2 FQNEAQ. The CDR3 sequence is CASSLAARWYGYTF. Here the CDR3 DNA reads TGTGCCAGCAGCTTAGCGGCCAGGTGGTATGGCTACACCTTC.

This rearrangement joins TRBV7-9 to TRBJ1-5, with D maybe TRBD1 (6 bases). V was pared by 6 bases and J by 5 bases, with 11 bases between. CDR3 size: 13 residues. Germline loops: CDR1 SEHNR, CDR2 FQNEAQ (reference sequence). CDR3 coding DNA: TGTGCCAGCAGGCACAGGGAGGATCAGCCCCAGCATTTT. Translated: CASRHREDQPQHF.

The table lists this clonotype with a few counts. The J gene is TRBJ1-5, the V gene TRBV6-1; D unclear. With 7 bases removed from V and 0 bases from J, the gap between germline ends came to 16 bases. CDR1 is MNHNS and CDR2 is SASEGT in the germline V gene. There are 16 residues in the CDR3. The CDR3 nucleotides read TGTGCCAGCACCCCCGTCCTCCGGGTTAGCAATCAGCCCCAGCATTTT. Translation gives CASTPVLRVSNQPQHF.

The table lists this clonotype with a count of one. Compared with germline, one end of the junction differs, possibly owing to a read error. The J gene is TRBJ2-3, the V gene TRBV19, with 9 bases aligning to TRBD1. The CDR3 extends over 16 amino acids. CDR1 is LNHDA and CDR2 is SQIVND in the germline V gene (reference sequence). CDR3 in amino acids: CASSLDSGTGTDTQYF. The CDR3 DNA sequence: TGTGCCAGTAGTCTAGACTCCGGGACAGGGACAGATACGCAGTATTTT.

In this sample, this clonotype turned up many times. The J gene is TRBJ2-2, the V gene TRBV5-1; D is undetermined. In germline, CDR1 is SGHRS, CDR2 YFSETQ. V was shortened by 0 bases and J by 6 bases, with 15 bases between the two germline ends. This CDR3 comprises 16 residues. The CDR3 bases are TGCGCCAGCAGCTTGGCTCTCGCGCGTTATCCCGGGGAGCTGTTTTTT. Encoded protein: CASSLALARYPGELFF.

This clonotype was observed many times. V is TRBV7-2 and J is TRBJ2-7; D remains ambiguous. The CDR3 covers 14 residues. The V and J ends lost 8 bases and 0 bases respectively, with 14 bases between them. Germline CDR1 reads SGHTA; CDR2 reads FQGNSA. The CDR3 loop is CASLNPDFSYEQYF. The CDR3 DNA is TGTGCCAGCCTCAACCCCGACTTCTCCTACGAGCAGTACTTC.

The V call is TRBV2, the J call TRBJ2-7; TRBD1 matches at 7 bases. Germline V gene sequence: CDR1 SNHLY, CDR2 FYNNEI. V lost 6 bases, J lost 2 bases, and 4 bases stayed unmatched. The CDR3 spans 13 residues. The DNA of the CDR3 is TGTGCCAGCAGGACGACAGGGACCTACGAGCAGTACTTC. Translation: CASRTTGTYEQYF.

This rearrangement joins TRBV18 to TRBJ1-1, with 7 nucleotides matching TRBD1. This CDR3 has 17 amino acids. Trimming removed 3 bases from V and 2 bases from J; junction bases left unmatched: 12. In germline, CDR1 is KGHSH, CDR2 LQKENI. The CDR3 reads CASSPLEKGTANTEAFF. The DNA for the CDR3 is TGTGCCAGCTCACCGCTGGAAAAGGGGACAGCTAACACTGAAGCTTTCTTT.

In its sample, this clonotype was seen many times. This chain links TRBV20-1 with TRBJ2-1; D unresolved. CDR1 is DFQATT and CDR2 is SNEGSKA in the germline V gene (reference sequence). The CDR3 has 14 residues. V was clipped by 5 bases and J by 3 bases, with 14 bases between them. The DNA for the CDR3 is TGCAGTGCTCTTGGACCGATGGGCTACAATGAGCAGTTCTTC. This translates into CSALGPMGYNEQFF.

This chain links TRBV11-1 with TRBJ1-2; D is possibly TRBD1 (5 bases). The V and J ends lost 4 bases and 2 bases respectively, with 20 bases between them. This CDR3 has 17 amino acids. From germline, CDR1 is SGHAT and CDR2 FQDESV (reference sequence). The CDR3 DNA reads TGTGCCAGCAGCTCCAGACCCGGTTGGGGCTGGAACTATGGCTACACCTTC. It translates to CASSSRPGWGWNYGYTF.

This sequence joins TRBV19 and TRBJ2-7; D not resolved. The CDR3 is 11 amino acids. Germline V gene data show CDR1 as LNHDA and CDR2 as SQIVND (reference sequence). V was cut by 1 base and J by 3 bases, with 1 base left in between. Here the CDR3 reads CASSIGYEQYF. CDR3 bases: TGTGCCAGTAGTATAGGCTACGAGCAGTACTTC.

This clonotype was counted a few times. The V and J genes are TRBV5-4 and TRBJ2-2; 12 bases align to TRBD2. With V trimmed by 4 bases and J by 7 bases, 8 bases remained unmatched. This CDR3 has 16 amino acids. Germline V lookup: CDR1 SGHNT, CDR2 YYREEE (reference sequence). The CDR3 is CASSKRLAGEVGELFF. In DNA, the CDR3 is TGTGCCAGCAGCAAACGACTAGCGGGAGAAGTCGGGGAGCTGTTTTTT.

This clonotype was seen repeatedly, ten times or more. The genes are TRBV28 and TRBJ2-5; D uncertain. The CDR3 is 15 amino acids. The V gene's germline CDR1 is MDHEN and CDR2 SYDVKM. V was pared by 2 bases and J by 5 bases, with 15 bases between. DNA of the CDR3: TGTGCCAGCAGTTTACCCCCGCTGGGTTCGGAGACCCAGTACTTC. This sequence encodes CASSLPPLGSETQYF.